The rows below give T cell receptor beta chains drawn from one sample of a study of blood T cell repertoires in COVID-19. The method was immunoSEQ multiplex PCR; TCRdb's version includes in-frame clones alone and lacks a portion of them. The sample holds more than 250,000 clones, roughly nine tenths seen once. Specimen: PBMCs or T cells enriched from blood (not recorded which). These receptors were collected from a woman between 18 and 29 years old who had recovered from COVID-19. The conserved cysteine and the conserved F or W are not part of the CDR3 here.

cdr3_aa v_call
ASRHTRDSSYEQY TRBV13
SVEQGGNTGELF TRBV29-1
ASSVAGEGEQF TRBV9
ASWGGGEKLF TRBV27
ATGGPGRDQPQH TRBV19
ASSLETSREQF TRBV7-6
ASSRDRATDTQY TRBV6-5
ASSFDISGANVLT TRBV13
ASSIAPGVGTGELF TRBV7-9
ASSIGTGPPNTEAF TRBV5-1
ASSPRTSGINTGELF TRBV5-1
AIKGQQGVGGYT TRBV10-3
ASSIGRDTEAF TRBV19
ASSPLSWGDEQF TRBV19
ASSRQGKYMNTEAF TRBV7-9
ASSLDHGLAGTDTQY TRBV5-1